This record concerns one T cell receptor beta chain sequence. CDR1 is MNHEY, CDR2 SMNVEV, per germline (reference sequence). This CDR3 comprises 15 residues. Unmatched junction bases numbered 12, after V lost 6 bases and J lost 6 bases. The data are from a study of radiation and T cells in renal cell carcinoma. Documented time point: blood 2 weeks post-SBRT. Treatment specified: 15 Gy SBRT to primary tumor, nephrectomy 4 weeks later. Profiled with immunoSEQ multiplex PCR; TCRdb holds only in-frame clones, not every one. The data show about 130,000 clones, 81% seen once. This specimen was blood, taken from a patient whose treatment included radiotherapy and nephrectomy. The TCR sequence derives from a woman aged 55 to 70 with renal cell carcinoma. The chain couples TRBV27 to TRBJ2-3, with 7 bases aligning to TRBD1. CDR3 in amino acids: CASRDQGEFRDTQYF. CDR3 coding DNA: TGTGCCAGCAGAGATCAGGGGGAGTTCAGGGATACGCAGTATTTT.